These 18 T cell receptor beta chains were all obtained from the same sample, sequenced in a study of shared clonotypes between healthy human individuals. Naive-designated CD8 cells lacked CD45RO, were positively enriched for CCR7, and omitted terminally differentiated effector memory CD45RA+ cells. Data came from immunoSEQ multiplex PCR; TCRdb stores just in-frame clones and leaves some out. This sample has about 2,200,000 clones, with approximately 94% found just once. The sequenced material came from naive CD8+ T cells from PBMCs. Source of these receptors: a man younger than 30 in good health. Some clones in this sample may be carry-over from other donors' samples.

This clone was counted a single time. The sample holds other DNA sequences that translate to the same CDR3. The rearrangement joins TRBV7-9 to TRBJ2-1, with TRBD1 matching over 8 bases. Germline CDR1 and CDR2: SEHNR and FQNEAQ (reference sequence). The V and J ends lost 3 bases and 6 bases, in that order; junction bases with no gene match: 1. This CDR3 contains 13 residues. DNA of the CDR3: TGTGCCAGCAGCTTGGACAGGGCCAATGAGCAGTTCTTC. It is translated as CASSLDRANEQFF.

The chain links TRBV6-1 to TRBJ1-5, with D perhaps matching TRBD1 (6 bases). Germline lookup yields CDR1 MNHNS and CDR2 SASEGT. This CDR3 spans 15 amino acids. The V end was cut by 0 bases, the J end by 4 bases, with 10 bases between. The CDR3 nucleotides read TGTGCCAGCAGTGAAGCGCCAGGGGATAATCAGCCCCAGCATTTT. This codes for CASSEAPGDNQPQHF.

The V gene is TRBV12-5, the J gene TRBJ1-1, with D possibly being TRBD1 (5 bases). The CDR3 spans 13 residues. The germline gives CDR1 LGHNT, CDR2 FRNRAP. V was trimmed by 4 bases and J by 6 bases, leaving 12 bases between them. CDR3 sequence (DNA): TGTGCTAGTGGTTCTCCAGGGAAGTCTGAAGCTTTCTTT. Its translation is CASGSPGKSEAFF.

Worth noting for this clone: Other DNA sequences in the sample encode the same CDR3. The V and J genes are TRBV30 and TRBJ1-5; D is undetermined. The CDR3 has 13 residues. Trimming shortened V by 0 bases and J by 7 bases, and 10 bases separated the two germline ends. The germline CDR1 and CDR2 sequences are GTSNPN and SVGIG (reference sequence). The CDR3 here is CAWSVSGNQPQHF. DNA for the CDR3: TGTGCCTGGAGTGTATCCGGGAACCAGCCCCAGCATTTT.

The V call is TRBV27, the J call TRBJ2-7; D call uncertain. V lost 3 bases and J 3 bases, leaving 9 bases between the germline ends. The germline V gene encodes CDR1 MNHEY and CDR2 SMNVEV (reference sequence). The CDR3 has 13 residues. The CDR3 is CASSLGNYYEQYF. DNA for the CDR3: TGTGCCAGCAGTTTGGGGAACTACTACGAGCAGTACTTC.

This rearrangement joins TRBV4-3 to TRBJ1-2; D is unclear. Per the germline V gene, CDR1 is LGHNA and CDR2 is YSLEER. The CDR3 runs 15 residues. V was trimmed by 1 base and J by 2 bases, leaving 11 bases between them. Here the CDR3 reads CASSQGVRENYGYTF. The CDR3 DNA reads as TGCGCCAGCAGCCAAGGGGTCCGGGAGAACTATGGCTACACCTTC.

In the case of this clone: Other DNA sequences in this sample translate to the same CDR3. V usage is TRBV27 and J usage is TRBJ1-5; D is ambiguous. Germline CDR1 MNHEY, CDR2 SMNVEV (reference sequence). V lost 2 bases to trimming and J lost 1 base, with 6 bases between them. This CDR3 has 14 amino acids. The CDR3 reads CASSLLGSNQPQHF. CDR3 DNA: TGTGCCAGCAGTTTACTGGGGAGCAATCAGCCCCAGCATTTT.

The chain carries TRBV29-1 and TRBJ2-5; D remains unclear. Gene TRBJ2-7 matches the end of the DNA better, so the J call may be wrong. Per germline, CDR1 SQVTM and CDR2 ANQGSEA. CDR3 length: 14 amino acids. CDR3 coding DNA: TGCAGCGTTGCTCAGGTTTCCCGCGCCAGCGAGCAGTACTTC. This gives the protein CSVAQVSRASEQYF.

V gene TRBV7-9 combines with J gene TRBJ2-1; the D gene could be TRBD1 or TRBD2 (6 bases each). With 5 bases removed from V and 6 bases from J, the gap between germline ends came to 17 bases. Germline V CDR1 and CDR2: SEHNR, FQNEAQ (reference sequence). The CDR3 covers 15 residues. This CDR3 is CASSPPPGASNEQFF. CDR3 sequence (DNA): TGTGCCAGCAGCCCCCCCCCGGGGGCGTCCAATGAGCAGTTCTTC. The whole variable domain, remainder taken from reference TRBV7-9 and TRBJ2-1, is DTGVSQNPRHKITKRGQNVTFRCDPISEHNRLYWYRQTLGQGPEFLTYFQNEAQLEKSRLLSDRFSAERPKGSFSTLEIQRTEQGDSAMYLCASSPPPGASNEQFFGPGTRLTVL.

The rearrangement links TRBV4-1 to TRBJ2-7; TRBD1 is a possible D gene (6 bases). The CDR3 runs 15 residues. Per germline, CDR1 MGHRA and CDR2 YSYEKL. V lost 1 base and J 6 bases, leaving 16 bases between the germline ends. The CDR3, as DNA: TGCGCCAGCAGCCAAGGACCAGGGGAAAGGCGCGAGCAGTACTTC. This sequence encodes CASSQGPGERREQYF.

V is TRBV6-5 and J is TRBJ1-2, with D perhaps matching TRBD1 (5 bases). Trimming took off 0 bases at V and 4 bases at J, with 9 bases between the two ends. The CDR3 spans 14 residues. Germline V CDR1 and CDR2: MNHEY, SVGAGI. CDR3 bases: TGTGCCAGCAGTTACTCCTCAGGGAGCTATGGCTACACCTTC. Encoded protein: CASSYSSGSYGYTF.

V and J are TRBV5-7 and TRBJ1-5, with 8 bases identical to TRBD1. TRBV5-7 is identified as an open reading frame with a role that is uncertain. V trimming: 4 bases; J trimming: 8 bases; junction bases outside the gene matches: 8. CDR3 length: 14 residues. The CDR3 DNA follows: TGTGCCAGCAGCCCAGGACAGGGCCTCGAGCCCCAGCATTTT. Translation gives CASSPGQGLEPQHF.

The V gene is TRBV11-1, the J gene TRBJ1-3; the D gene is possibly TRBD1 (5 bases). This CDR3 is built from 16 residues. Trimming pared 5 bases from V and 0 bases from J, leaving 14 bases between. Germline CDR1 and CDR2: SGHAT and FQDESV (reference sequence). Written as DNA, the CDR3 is TGTGCCAGCAGCGGACGGGACCTCCACTCTGGAAACACCATATATTTT. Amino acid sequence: CASSGRDLHSGNTIYF.

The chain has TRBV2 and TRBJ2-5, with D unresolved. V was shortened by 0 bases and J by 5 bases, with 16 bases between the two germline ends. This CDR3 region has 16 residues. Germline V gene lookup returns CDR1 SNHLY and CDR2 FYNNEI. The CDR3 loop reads CASSEAGRMGRETQYF. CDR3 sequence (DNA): TGTGCCAGCAGTGAAGCTGGCAGGATGGGTCGGGAGACCCAGTACTTC.

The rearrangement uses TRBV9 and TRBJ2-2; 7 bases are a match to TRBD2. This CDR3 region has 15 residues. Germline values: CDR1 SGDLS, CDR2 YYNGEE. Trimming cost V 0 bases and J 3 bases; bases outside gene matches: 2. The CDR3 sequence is CASSVAGGDTGELFF. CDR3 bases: TGTGCCAGCAGCGTAGCTGGGGGGGACACCGGGGAGCTGTTTTTT.

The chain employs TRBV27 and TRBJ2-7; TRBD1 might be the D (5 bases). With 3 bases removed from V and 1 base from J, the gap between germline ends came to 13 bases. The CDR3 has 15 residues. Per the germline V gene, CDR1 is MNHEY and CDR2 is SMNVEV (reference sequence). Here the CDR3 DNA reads TGTGCCAGCAGTTTGGGGCAGGCGAGTTCCTACGAGCAGTACTTC. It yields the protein CASSLGQASSYEQYF.

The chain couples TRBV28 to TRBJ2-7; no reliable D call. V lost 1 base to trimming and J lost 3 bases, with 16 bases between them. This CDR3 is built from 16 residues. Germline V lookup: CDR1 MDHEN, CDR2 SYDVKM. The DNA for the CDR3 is TGTGCCAGCAGTTTATCTCCGGTTGAGACTGGCTACGAGCAGTACTTC. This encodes CASSLSPVETGYEQYF.

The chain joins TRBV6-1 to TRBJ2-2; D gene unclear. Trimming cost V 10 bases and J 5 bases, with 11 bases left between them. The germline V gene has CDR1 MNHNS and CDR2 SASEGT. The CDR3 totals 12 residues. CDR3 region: CATSLTTGELFF. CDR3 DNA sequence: TGTGCCACCTCGTTAACTACCGGGGAGCTGTTTTTT.